Listed below are T cell receptor beta chains from one sample, sequenced in a study of blood T cell repertoires in COVID-19. Clones were sequenced by immunoSEQ multiplex PCR, and TCRdb holds only the in-frame ones, with some missing. The table includes about 250,000 clones, around 90% detected once. Material: PBMCs or T cells enriched from blood (not recorded which). The receptor set was obtained from a woman aged 25 to 39 with acute COVID-19. Both conserved end residues are part of each CDR3. The order of the fields is J gene, D gene, V gene, clone size, CDR3 protein, CDR3 DNA. The D gene is left open where the match is weak. Part of the rows lack a size; the others show once, few, many or a class for expanded clones.

J gene: TRBJ2-2; D gene: TRBD1; V gene: TRBV10-1; clone size: NA; CDR3 protein: CASSDGQGTGELFF; CDR3 DNA: TGCGCCAGCAGTGATGGACAGGGTACCGGGGAGCTGTTTTTT
J gene: TRBJ2-1; D gene: NA; V gene: TRBV6-5; clone size: few; CDR3 protein: CASSYEVGSYNEQFF; CDR3 DNA: TGTGCCAGCAGTTACGAGGTTGGCTCCTACAATGAGCAGTTCTTC
J gene: TRBJ2-4; D gene: NA; V gene: TRBV18; clone size: NA; CDR3 protein: CASSPRSYQENIQYF; CDR3 DNA: TGTGCCAGCTCACCACGTTCTTACCAGGAAAACATTCAGTACTTC
J gene: TRBJ2-1; D gene: TRBD2; V gene: TRBV9; clone size: NA; CDR3 protein: CASSVGLAGGQHNEQFF; CDR3 DNA: TGTGCCAGCAGCGTAGGGCTAGCGGGGGGGCAACACAATGAGCAGTTCTTC
J gene: TRBJ1-1; D gene: NA; V gene: TRBV7-9; clone size: once; CDR3 protein: CASRIPGDTEAFF; CDR3 DNA: TGTGCCAGCAGAATCCCGGGGGACACTGAAGCTTTCTTT
J gene: TRBJ1-2; D gene: NA; V gene: TRBV29-1; clone size: medium-sized; CDR3 protein: CSVEREEETGYTF; CDR3 DNA: TGCAGCGTTGAGAGGGAAGAGGAAACAGGCTACACCTTC
J gene: TRBJ1-5; D gene: NA; V gene: TRBV19; clone size: NA; CDR3 protein: CASSRTGTSNQPQHF; CDR3 DNA: TGTGCCAGTAGTCGTACAGGGACAAGCAATCAGCCCCAGCATTTT
J gene: TRBJ1-5; D gene: NA; V gene: TRBV25-1; clone size: NA; CDR3 protein: CASSPGVSNQPQHF; CDR3 DNA: TGTGCCAGCTCCCCAGGGGTGAGCAATCAGCCCCAGCATTTT
J gene: TRBJ1-2; D gene: NA; V gene: TRBV4-3; clone size: NA; CDR3 protein: CASSQVGRGRRYGYTF; CDR3 DNA: TGCGCCAGCAGCCAAGTGGGGAGGGGAAGGCGATATGGCTACACCTTC
J gene: TRBJ2-5; D gene: TRBD2; V gene: TRBV5-1; clone size: NA; CDR3 protein: CASSRGLAGETQYF; CDR3 DNA: TGCGCCAGCAGCCGTGGACTAGCGGGGGAGACCCAGTACTTC
J gene: TRBJ1-6; D gene: NA; V gene: TRBV5-1; clone size: NA; CDR3 protein: CASSMRGLTGDSPLHF; CDR3 DNA: TGCGCCAGCAGCATGAGGGGTTTGACAGGTGATTCACCCCTCCACTTT
J gene: TRBJ1-2; D gene: NA; V gene: TRBV6-5; clone size: NA; CDR3 protein: CASSSTHGYTF; CDR3 DNA: TGTGCCAGCAGTTCCACACATGGCTACACCTTC
J gene: TRBJ2-4; D gene: TRBD2; V gene: TRBV7-2; clone size: once; CDR3 protein: CASSFRLAGGMLAKNIQYF; CDR3 DNA: TGTGCCAGCAGCTTCCGACTAGCGGGGGGGATGTTAGCCAAAAACATTCAGTACTTC
J gene: TRBJ1-6; D gene: NA; V gene: TRBV5-1; clone size: NA; CDR3 protein: CASSLPGAYNSPLHF; CDR3 DNA: TGCGCCAGCAGCTTACCAGGGGCCTATAATTCACCCCTCCACTTT
J gene: TRBJ2-7; D gene: NA; V gene: TRBV5-1; clone size: once; CDR3 protein: CASSLGRFDSDGEQYF; CDR3 DNA: TGCGCCAGCAGCCTGGGCCGGTTTGATTCCGATGGCGAGCAGTACTTC
J gene: TRBJ1-1; D gene: TRBD1; V gene: TRBV10-2; clone size: NA; CDR3 protein: CASSDEGQGKAEAFF; CDR3 DNA: TGCGCCAGCAGTGATGAGGGACAGGGGAAGGCTGAAGCTTTCTTT
J gene: TRBJ2-2; D gene: NA; V gene: TRBV24-1; clone size: NA; CDR3 protein: CATSDTTANTGELFF; CDR3 DNA: TGTGCCACCAGTGACACGACAGCGAACACCGGGGAGCTGTTTTTT
J gene: TRBJ1-1; D gene: TRBD1; V gene: TRBV5-6; clone size: NA; CDR3 protein: CASSLGQTVAFF; CDR3 DNA: TGTGCCAGCAGCCTGGGACAGACGGTAGCTTTCTTT
J gene: TRBJ2-5; D gene: NA; V gene: TRBV19; clone size: NA; CDR3 protein: CASKDRRAETQYF; CDR3 DNA: TGTGCCAGTAAGGACAGGAGGGCAGAGACCCAGTACTTC
J gene: TRBJ2-7; D gene: TRBD2; V gene: TRBV6-5; clone size: NA; CDR3 protein: CASRAGGDFYEQYF; CDR3 DNA: TGTGCCAGCAGGGCGGGGGGAGACTTTTACGAGCAGTACTTC
J gene: TRBJ1-1; D gene: TRBD1; V gene: TRBV18; clone size: NA; CDR3 protein: CASSGTGMNTEAFF; CDR3 DNA: TGTGCCAGCTCAGGGACAGGGATGAACACTGAAGCTTTCTTT
J gene: TRBJ2-1; D gene: NA; V gene: TRBV9; clone size: NA; CDR3 protein: CASSVGGDEQFF; CDR3 DNA: TGTGCCAGCAGCGTCGGAGGCGATGAGCAGTTCTTC
J gene: TRBJ1-1; D gene: NA; V gene: TRBV29-1; clone size: NA; CDR3 protein: CSVVKGVNTEAFF; CDR3 DNA: TGCAGCGTTGTTAAGGGGGTGAACACTGAAGCTTTCTTT
J gene: TRBJ2-5; D gene: TRBD2; V gene: TRBV30; clone size: NA; CDR3 protein: CAWQTSGETQYF; CDR3 DNA: TGTGCCTGGCAGACTAGCGGGGAGACCCAGTACTTC
J gene: TRBJ1-4; D gene: NA; V gene: TRBV12-3/TRBV12-4; clone size: NA; CDR3 protein: CASSFVRNEKLFF; CDR3 DNA: TGTGCCAGCAGTTTTGTGAGGAATGAAAAACTGTTTTTT
J gene: TRBJ2-2; D gene: TRBD1; V gene: TRBV7-2; clone size: NA; CDR3 protein: CASSLTGTVHTGELFF; CDR3 DNA: TGTGCCAGCAGCTTAACCGGGACAGTTCATACCGGGGAGCTGTTTTTT
J gene: TRBJ1-1; D gene: NA; V gene: TRBV7-9; clone size: NA; CDR3 protein: CASRNRGGMNTEAFF; CDR3 DNA: TGTGCCAGCAGAAACCGCGGGGGAATGAACACTGAAGCTTTCTTT
J gene: TRBJ2-7; D gene: TRBD1; V gene: TRBV4-1; clone size: NA; CDR3 protein: CASSQVEGQGYEQYF; CDR3 DNA: TGCGCCAGCAGCCAAGTGGAGGGACAGGGCTACGAGCAGTACTTC
J gene: TRBJ2-1; D gene: TRBD2; V gene: TRBV30; clone size: NA; CDR3 protein: CAWSMTSGGNEQFF; CDR3 DNA: TGTGCCTGGAGTATGACTAGCGGGGGCAATGAGCAGTTCTTC
J gene: TRBJ2-7; D gene: NA; V gene: TRBV10-3; clone size: NA; CDR3 protein: CAISENDAADEQYF; CDR3 DNA: TGTGCCATCAGTGAGAACGACGCGGCGGACGAGCAGTACTTC
J gene: TRBJ1-4; D gene: NA; V gene: TRBV5-1; clone size: NA; CDR3 protein: CASSHRDQNEKLFF; CDR3 DNA: TGCGCCAGCAGCCACAGGGACCAAAATGAAAAACTGTTTTTT
J gene: TRBJ1-2; D gene: NA; V gene: TRBV2; clone size: NA; CDR3 protein: CASRGARSYTF; CDR3 DNA: TGTGCCAGCAGGGGGGCGCGGAGCTACACCTTC
J gene: TRBJ2-3; D gene: TRBD1; V gene: TRBV5-1; clone size: NA; CDR3 protein: CASSLEGALDTQYF; CDR3 DNA: TGCGCCAGCAGCTTGGAGGGGGCCCTAGATACGCAGTATTTT
J gene: TRBJ2-7; D gene: TRBD1; V gene: TRBV7-2; clone size: NA; CDR3 protein: CASSSRQGLSYEQYF; CDR3 DNA: TGTGCCAGCAGCTCTCGACAGGGCCTCTCCTACGAGCAGTACTTC
J gene: TRBJ2-2; D gene: TRBD2; V gene: TRBV7-9; clone size: NA; CDR3 protein: CASSSFGGRTGELFF; CDR3 DNA: TGTGCCAGCAGCTCCTTCGGGGGGAGAACCGGGGAGCTGTTTTTT
J gene: TRBJ2-5; D gene: TRBD1; V gene: TRBV30; clone size: NA; CDR3 protein: CAWSVGHGTGGRQETQYF; CDR3 DNA: TGTGCCTGGAGTGTAGGTCACGGGACAGGGGGCCGTCAAGAGACCCAGTACTTC
J gene: TRBJ2-3; D gene: NA; V gene: TRBV18; clone size: NA; CDR3 protein: CASSPPGSTDTQYF; CDR3 DNA: TGTGCCAGCTCACCCCCCGGGAGCACAGATACGCAGTATTTT
J gene: TRBJ2-7; D gene: NA; V gene: TRBV18; clone size: NA; CDR3 protein: CASSPPGKLRGLLSYEQYF; CDR3 DNA: TGTGCCAGCTCACCACCGGGGAAACTCAGGGGTCTACTTTCCTACGAGCAGTACTTC
J gene: TRBJ1-5; D gene: NA; V gene: TRBV6-6; clone size: NA; CDR3 protein: CASVPAGSNQPQHF; CDR3 DNA: TGTGCCAGCGTCCCGGCAGGCAGCAATCAGCCCCAGCATTTT
J gene: TRBJ1-5; D gene: NA; V gene: TRBV12-5; clone size: NA; CDR3 protein: CASSRRAGGREPQHF; CDR3 DNA: TGTGCTAGTAGTAGACGAGCGGGGGGGAGGGAGCCCCAGCATTTT
J gene: TRBJ1-5; D gene: NA; V gene: TRBV10-3; clone size: few; CDR3 protein: CAISELGGAGNQPQHF; CDR3 DNA: TGTGCCATCAGTGAACTGGGGGGAGCGGGCAATCAGCCCCAGCATTTT
J gene: TRBJ2-5; D gene: TRBD2; V gene: TRBV30; clone size: NA; CDR3 protein: CAWSVLAAYQETQYF; CDR3 DNA: TGTGCCTGGAGTGTACTAGCGGCGTACCAAGAGACCCAGTACTTC
J gene: TRBJ1-1; D gene: NA; V gene: TRBV7-2; clone size: NA; CDR3 protein: CASSLARLVNTEAFF; CDR3 DNA: TGTGCCAGCAGCTTAGCGCGGCTGGTGAACACTGAAGCTTTCTTT
J gene: TRBJ1-3; D gene: NA; V gene: TRBV7-2; clone size: NA; CDR3 protein: CASSLAGREEDTIYF; CDR3 DNA: TGTGCCAGCAGCCTCGCGGGCCGTGAAGAGGACACCATATATTTT
J gene: TRBJ1-2; D gene: NA; V gene: TRBV12-3/TRBV12-4; clone size: NA; CDR3 protein: CASSYRDQYGYTF; CDR3 DNA: TGTGCCAGCAGTTACAGGGATCAGTATGGCTACACCTTC
J gene: TRBJ1-1; D gene: NA; V gene: TRBV21-1; clone size: NA; CDR3 protein: CASSQAYRGCTEAFF; CDR3 DNA: TGTGCCAGCAGTCAAGCCTACAGGGGTTGCACTGAAGCTTTCTTT
J gene: TRBJ2-2; D gene: NA; V gene: TRBV5-1; clone size: NA; CDR3 protein: CASSSHPNTGELFF; CDR3 DNA: TGCGCCAGCAGCTCACACCCGAACACCGGGGAGCTGTTTTTT
J gene: TRBJ1-2; D gene: TRBD1; V gene: TRBV20-1; clone size: NA; CDR3 protein: CSASDRANYGYTF; CDR3 DNA: TGCAGTGCTAGTGACAGGGCAAACTATGGCTACACCTTC
J gene: TRBJ1-2; D gene: NA; V gene: TRBV19; clone size: NA; CDR3 protein: CASKGRGDYGYTF; CDR3 DNA: TGTGCCAGTAAAGGCAGGGGTGACTATGGCTACACCTTC
J gene: TRBJ1-1; D gene: TRBD1; V gene: TRBV10-3; clone size: NA; CDR3 protein: CAIGTEMNTEAFF; CDR3 DNA: TGTGCCATCGGGACAGAGATGAACACTGAAGCTTTCTTT
J gene: TRBJ2-1; D gene: TRBD1; V gene: TRBV19; clone size: few; CDR3 protein: CASSPGQGQDEQFF; CDR3 DNA: TGTGCCAGTAGTCCAGGACAGGGGCAGGATGAGCAGTTCTTC
J gene: TRBJ1-2; D gene: TRBD1; V gene: TRBV10-3; clone size: once; CDR3 protein: CAISEPGQAENGYTF; CDR3 DNA: TGTGCCATCAGTGAGCCTGGACAGGCGGAGAATGGCTACACCTTC
J gene: TRBJ2-1; D gene: TRBD2; V gene: TRBV4-3; clone size: NA; CDR3 protein: CASSQGRGVNNEQFF; CDR3 DNA: TGCGCCAGCAGCCAGGGGCGGGGGGTCAACAATGAGCAGTTCTTC
J gene: TRBJ1-5; D gene: TRBD1; V gene: TRBV27; clone size: NA; CDR3 protein: CASSIDRGDQPQHF; CDR3 DNA: TGTGCCAGCAGTATCGACAGGGGGGATCAGCCCCAGCATTTT